The 15 T cell receptor beta chains given below trace back to one sample, sequenced in a study of T cells in Graves' hyperthyroidism and ophthalmopathy. Amplification of TCR beta CDR3 regions was performed using RNA transcripts as template. An initial round of RT-PCR targeting the TCR CDR3 relied on the HTBI primer set. One entry per CDR3 protein, called by TCRdb with MiXCR from the multiplex PCR reads. The table has around 520,000 distinct CDR3 sequences, about 15% seen once. The specimen sequenced was blood. All receptors derive from a woman between 40 and 50 years old with Graves' hyperthyroidism.

This clonotype came up many times. This chain links TRBV5-1 with TRBJ2-5; possibly TRBD1 for D (5 bases). Trimming removed 0 bases at V and 5 bases at J, with 14 bases between. Per the germline V gene, CDR1 is SGHRS and CDR2 is YFSETQ. This CDR3 spans 15 amino acids. CDR3 region: CASSLALGQVETQYF. In DNA form, the CDR3 reads TGCGCCAGCAGCTTGGCCCTGGGGCAAGTGGAGACCCAGTACTTC.

The CDR3 reads CASSETTVSAEQYF. CDR3 coding DNA: TGTGCCAGCAGTGAGACGACAGTCTCGGCGGAGCAGTACTTC. V gene TRBV6-1 combines with J gene TRBJ2-7; a possible D gene is TRBD1 (5 bases). This CDR3 spans 14 amino acids. CDR1 is MNHNS, CDR2 SASEGT, per germline. Trimming stripped 3 bases from V and 7 bases from J, with 16 bases between.

The chain is built from TRBV7-2 and TRBJ2-1; TRBD2 aligns across 12 bases. Germline CDR1 SGHTA, CDR2 FQGNSA. V lost 4 bases to trimming and J lost 5 bases; unmatched junction nucleotides: 6. The CDR3 has 16 amino acids. The CDR3 DNA follows: TGTGCCAGCAGCTCTAGCGGGGGGGGGCTCAACAATGAGCAGTTCTTC. Translating it yields CASSSSGGGLNNEQFF.

This clonotype was detected ten times or more. This CDR3 reads CASSVGGYTGELFF. CDR3 nucleotide sequence: TGTGCCAGCAGTGTAGGGGGATACACCGGGGAGCTGTTTTTT. V is TRBV2 and J is TRBJ2-2; perhaps TRBD1 as D (6 bases). With 4 bases removed from V and 3 bases from J, the gap between germline ends came to 9 bases. The length of the CDR3 is 14 residues. CDR1 and CDR2 from the germline V gene are SNHLY and FYNNEI.

This clonotype has ten or more counts. The gene calls are TRBV12-3 or TRBV12-4 and TRBJ2-2; D remains ambiguous. V lost 3 bases to trimming and J lost 1 base, with 12 bases between them. This CDR3 spans 16 amino acids. The CDR3 here is CASSFLVQVNTGELFF. As DNA, the CDR3 is TGTGCCAGCAGTTTTTTGGTCCAGGTGAACACCGGGGAGCTGTTTTTT.

The CDR3 sequence is CASSPTGTGNYEQYF. In DNA, the CDR3 is TGTGCCAGCTCACCAACCGGGACAGGGAACTACGAGCAGTACTTC. V is TRBV18 and J is TRBJ2-7, with TRBD1 matching 9 bases. The germline gives CDR1 KGHSH, CDR2 LQKENI. The ends lost 2 bases at V and 3 bases at J; junction bases unmatched: 5. This CDR3 is 15 amino acids long.

There are many counts of this clonotype. The V gene is TRBV28, the J gene TRBJ1-6; 7 bases fit TRBD1. V was pared by 4 bases and J by 7 bases, with 16 bases of the junction left unmatched. The CDR3 consists of 18 residues. Germline assignment: CDR1 MDHEN and CDR2 SYDVKM. CDR3 residues: CASSYMTFRQGSNSPLHF. The CDR3 nucleotides are TGTGCCAGCAGTTACATGACCTTTAGACAGGGATCGAATTCACCCCTCCACTTT.

The chain carries TRBV2 and TRBJ2-2, with 10 nucleotides matching TRBD2. The CDR3 is made up of 15 amino acids. Germline loops: CDR1 SNHLY, CDR2 FYNNEI. The V segment lost 4 bases and the J segment 9 bases; nucleotides outside the gene matches: 8. Here the CDR3 reads CASSVQGLATRELFF. CDR3 in DNA: TGTGCCAGCAGTGTTCAGGGACTAGCGACCAGGGAGCTGTTTTTT.

This clonotype showed up just a few times. This sequence may be a read error, since a much larger clone differs from it by one base. V and J are TRBV2 and TRBJ2-1, with a weak D call TRBD1 (7 bases). With 5 bases removed from V and 2 bases from J, the gap between germline ends came to 19 bases. Germline CDR1 is SNHLY and CDR2 is FYNNEI. This CDR3 has 17 amino acids. The CDR3 nucleotides read TGTGCCAGCAGTAATCAGGGGGGCGGGACCCCCTACAATGAGCAGTTCTTC. Amino acid sequence: CASSNQGGGTPYNEQFF.

This clonotype was seen at least ten times. This chain links TRBV27 with TRBJ1-2; D remains unclear. Trimming removed 6 bases from V and 8 bases from J, with 16 bases in between. Germline lookup yields CDR1 MNHEY and CDR2 SMNVEV (reference sequence). CDR3 length: 13 residues. The CDR3 DNA follows: TGTGCCAGCAGAGCTGACGCCCTGAGGGGCTACACCTTC. Its protein product is CASRADALRGYTF.

This clonotype showed up many times. The rearrangement uses TRBV7-9 and TRBJ2-7; no reliable D call. The length of the CDR3 is 12 residues. Trimming pared 5 bases from V and 2 bases from J, leaving 7 bases between. The V gene's germline CDR1 is SEHNR and CDR2 FQNEAQ (reference sequence). CDR3 bases: TGTGCCAGCAGCCCAAACCCCTACGAGCAGTACTTC. This encodes CASSPNPYEQYF.

This clonotype was seen many times. The chain links TRBV12-3 or TRBV12-4 to TRBJ2-3; D possibly matches TRBD1 or TRBD2 (6 bases each). The CDR3 spans 16 residues. V was clipped by 5 bases and J by 0 bases, with 15 bases between them. In DNA form, the CDR3 reads TGTGCCAGCAGTCGGGGGCCCCAAGGAAGCACAGATACGCAGTATTTT. Protein sequence: CASSRGPQGSTDTQYF.

This clonotype was counted many times. The chain couples TRBV2 to TRBJ1-1, with TRBD1 matching 7 bases. After removal of 8 bases from V and 5 bases from J, the junction contained 8 bases not matched to a gene. This CDR3 region has 13 residues. Germline CDR1 SNHLY, CDR2 FYNNEI. The CDR3 is CASDRASPTEAFF. In DNA, the CDR3 is TGTGCCAGCGACAGGGCTTCTCCAACTGAAGCTTTCTTT.

The rearrangement links TRBV6-5 to TRBJ2-7; 10 bases are a match to TRBD2. Trimming at V came to 0 bases and at J to 4 bases, leaving 3 bases not matched to a gene. Germline V gene data show CDR1 as MNHEY and CDR2 as SVGAGI. The CDR3 runs to 15 residues. CDR3 in DNA: TGTGCCAGCAGTTACTCGCCAGCGGGAGGGTACGAGCAGTACTTC. Translating it yields CASSYSPAGGYEQYF.

There are many counts of this clonotype. The chain recombines TRBV20-1 with TRBJ2-1; 7 nucleotides align to TRBD2. CDR3 size: 14 residues. Losses at the gene ends were 6 bases for V and 0 bases for J; bases not matched to a gene: 5. Germline V gives CDR1 DFQATT, CDR2 SNEGSKA (reference sequence). The CDR3 sequence: CSAASGSSYNEQFF. The CDR3, as DNA: TGCAGTGCGGCTAGCGGCAGCTCCTACAATGAGCAGTTCTTC.